This T cell receptor beta chain emerged from a study of low-dose radiotherapy and immunotherapy resistance in tumors. Study at large: A total of 6.5 Gy was given to Cohort 1 as 0.5 Gy per fraction every 2 weeks. Cyclophosphamide was given intravenously at 200 mg/m2 every two weeks, and each dose came one day before radiation and immunotherapy.

The time point: before trial treatment. Eligibility criteria specified advanced solid malignancies devoid of tumor-infiltrating lymphocytes. Alpha and beta chains were covered, as first-strand cDNA relied on TRAV- and TRBV-specific primers. TCR amplification ran roughly 21 PCR cycles using constant-region and V-primer adapter primers. The mRNA which had been isolated was amplified by in vitro transcription. Each CDR3 protein gets one entry after TCRdb re-called the reads with MiXCR. Here the sample spans over 55,000 distinct CDR3 sequences, around 30% being singletons. The receptor was isolated from a female donor with ovarian cancer. Sequenced material: PBMCs, taken before treatment.

The CDR3 DNA follows: TGCGCCAGCAGCTTGGATCTACAGGGGAACGCAGATACGCAGTATTTT. It is translated as CASSLDLQGNADTQYF. The rearrangement joins TRBV5-1 to TRBJ2-3, with 7 positions matching TRBD1. The length of the CDR3 is 16 residues. CDR1 SGHRS and CDR2 YFSETQ come from the germline V gene. J was trimmed by 4 bases and V by 0 bases; bases with no gene match: 8.